This section outlines one T cell receptor beta chain sequence together with its context. Antigen unknown. The sample belongs to a study of CD8+ T cells in alopecia areata. This CDR3 spans 14 amino acids. The V end lost 7 bases, the J end lost 0 bases, and 15 bases lay between the germline ends. The germline V gene has CDR1 SQVTM and CDR2 ANQGSEA. cDNA serving as the sequencing template came from extracted, reverse transcribed RNA. Repertoires were generated with immunoSEQ multiplex PCR, while TCRdb's copy carries only in-frame clones and drops some. The sample includes about 150,000 clones, 50% to 65% of them seen just once. Study results and caveats: Besides other cells, scalp samples also yield sequences of resident alphabeta T cells from normal skin.

The receptor comes from a human donor with alopecia areata. The sequencing used CD8+ T cells sorted from blood, collected at week 0. The chain carries TRBV29-1 and TRBJ1-1; D might be TRBD1 (6 bases). As DNA, the CDR3 is TGCAGCGCAAGTGGGACACCCATGAACACTGAAGCTTTCTTT. Translated: CSASGTPMNTEAFF.